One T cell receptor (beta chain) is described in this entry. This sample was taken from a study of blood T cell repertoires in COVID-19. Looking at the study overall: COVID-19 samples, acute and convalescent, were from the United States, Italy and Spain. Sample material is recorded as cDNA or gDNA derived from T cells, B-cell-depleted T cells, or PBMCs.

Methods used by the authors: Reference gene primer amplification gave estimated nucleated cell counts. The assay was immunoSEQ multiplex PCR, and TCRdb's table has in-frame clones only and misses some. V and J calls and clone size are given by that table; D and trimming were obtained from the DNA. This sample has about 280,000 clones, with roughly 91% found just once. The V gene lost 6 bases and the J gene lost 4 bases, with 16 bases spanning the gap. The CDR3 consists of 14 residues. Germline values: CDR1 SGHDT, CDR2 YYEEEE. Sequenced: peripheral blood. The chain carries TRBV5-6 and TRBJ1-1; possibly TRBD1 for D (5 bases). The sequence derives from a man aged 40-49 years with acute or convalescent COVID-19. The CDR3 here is CASTNPWGVTEAFF. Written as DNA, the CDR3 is TGTGCCAGCACCAACCCTTGGGGGGTCACTGAAGCTTTCTTT.